One sample yielded the 30 T cell receptor beta chains listed below, sequenced in a study of T cells in Graves' hyperthyroidism and ophthalmopathy. TCR beta CDR3 sequences were amplified from RNA transcripts. Carried out on the TCR CDR3, a first-round RT-PCR used the HTBI primer set. TCRdb reanalysed the multiplex PCR reads using MiXCR and keeps one entry per CDR3 protein. The sample has about 480,000 distinct CDR3 sequences, roughly 22% seen once. The sequencing sample was made of blood. These receptors were taken from a woman between 65 and 79 years old with Graves' ophthalmopathy.

The chain combines TRBV27 with TRBJ1-6, with 7 bases lining up with TRBD1. The V and J ends lost 11 bases and 7 bases, in that order; junction bases with no gene match: 8. The CDR3 consists of 13 residues. Germline V CDR1 and CDR2: MNHEY, SMNVEV (reference sequence). The CDR3 bases are TGTGCCTCTACTGACAGGGCGAATTCACCCCTCCACTTT. This encodes CASTDRANSPLHF.

Notes on this clonotype: A single base separates this from a much larger clone, so it may be a read error. The genes are TRBV24-1 and TRBJ2-2; D may match TRBD1 or TRBD2 (5 bases each). CDR1 KGHDR and CDR2 SFDVKD come from the germline V gene. The CDR3 covers 14 residues. In DNA, the CDR3 is TGTGCCAGGGACGGAGGAATGAACACCGGGGAGCCGTTTTTT. Its translation is CARDGGMNTGEPFF.

The gene calls are TRBV7-9 and TRBJ1-2, with no clear D. The V and J ends lost 5 bases and 6 bases respectively, with 7 bases between them. The CDR3 covers 11 residues. CDR1 is SEHNR and CDR2 is FQNEAQ in the germline V gene (reference sequence). CDR3 in DNA: TGTGCCAGCAGCAGGTTGGATGGCTACACCTTC. Amino acid sequence: CASSRLDGYTF.

This clonotype was observed a few times. The chain links TRBV10-3 to TRBJ1-1; 7 bases fit TRBD1. CDR3 size: 13 residues. V gave up 8 bases and J gave up 11 bases; unmatched junction bases: 14. Germline V gene data show CDR1 as ENHRY and CDR2 as SYGVKD. The CDR3 nucleotides read TGTGCCATCTCAACAGGGGCCTCCCAGGGGGCTTTCTTT. This sequence encodes CAISTGASQGAFF.

The chain recombines TRBV6-1 with TRBJ2-3; TRBD2 aligns across 14 bases. The trim removed 0 bases at V and 7 bases at J, leaving 9 bases unmatched. Per the germline V gene, CDR1 is MNHNS and CDR2 is SASEGT. The CDR3 has 18 amino acids. The DNA for the CDR3 is TGTGCCAGCAGTGAAGCGCTTGGACTAGCGGGAGGCGGGAATACGCAGTATTTT. It specifies CASSEALGLAGGGNTQYF.

This clonotype was observed at least ten times. The chain combines TRBV28 with TRBJ2-7, with 10 bases identical to TRBD2. The CDR3 spans 15 residues. The J segment lost 6 bases and the V segment lost 6 bases, leaving 11 bases of the junction unmatched. From germline, CDR1 is MDHEN and CDR2 SYDVKM. The CDR3: CASRFALAGVVEQYF. The CDR3 coding sequence is TGTGCCAGCAGATTCGCGCTAGCGGGAGTGGTCGAGCAGTACTTC.

There are many counts of this clonotype. The CDR3: CASSSWTHLSSADTQYF. Here the CDR3 DNA reads TGTGCCAGCAGTTCCTGGACCCATCTCAGCTCGGCAGATACGCAGTATTTT. This chain links TRBV28 with TRBJ2-3, with D unclear. Germline lookup yields CDR1 MDHEN and CDR2 SYDVKM. V was cut by 4 bases and J by 4 bases, with 21 bases left in between. This CDR3 is 17 amino acids long.

With regard to this clonotype: A read error is possible here, since a much larger clone lies one base away. The chain links TRBV9 to TRBJ1-5, with TRBD1 identical over 7 bases. V was clipped by 3 bases and J by 4 bases; unmatched bases: 1. This CDR3 region has 13 residues. In germline, CDR1 is SGDLS, CDR2 YYNGEE. This CDR3 reads CASSGRGNQPQHF. CDR3 DNA: TGTGCCAGCAGCGGCAGGGGGAATCAGCCCCAGCATTTT.

This clonotype was counted between two and nine times. The chain couples TRBV20-1 to TRBJ2-3, with 8 bases identical to TRBD2. Germline values: CDR1 DFQATT, CDR2 SNEGSKA (reference sequence). The V segment lost 5 bases and the J segment 5 bases; nucleotides outside the gene matches: 18. The CDR3 spans 17 residues. CDR3 sequence (DNA): TGCAGTGCTCCCCGGGAGGGAAGAGCGGGAGCTGGAGATACGCAGTATTTT. Its protein is CSAPREGRAGAGDTQYF.

The chain carries TRBV29-1 and TRBJ1-4; tentatively, D is TRBD1 (5 bases). Germline V CDR1 and CDR2: SQVTM, ANQGSEA. This CDR3 is built from 13 residues. The CDR3 sequence is CSGGTRMSEKLFF. CDR3 sequence (DNA): TGCAGTGGGGGGACCCGGATGAGTGAAAAACTGTTTTTT.

The chain employs TRBV18 and TRBJ2-1; D uncertain. Germline CDR1 is KGHSH and CDR2 is LQKENI. The V and J ends lost 3 bases and 7 bases respectively, with 10 bases between them. The CDR3 spans 13 residues. The DNA for the CDR3 is TGTGCCAGCTCACCGGCAGGTCTGAATGAGCAGTTCTTC. Its translation: CASSPAGLNEQFF.

This clonotype was picked up many times. J is TRBJ2-1 and V is TRBV7-8, with a weak D call TRBD2 (5 bases). The length of the CDR3 is 14 residues. The V end lost 2 bases, the J end lost 9 bases, and 14 bases lay between the germline ends. From germline, CDR1 is SGHVS and CDR2 FQNEAQ. CDR3 region: CASSLMGREGEQFF. As DNA, the CDR3 is TGTGCCAGCAGCTTAATGGGCCGGGAAGGTGAGCAGTTCTTC. Variable domain in full (rest from reference TRBV7-8 and TRBJ2-1): GAGVSQSPRYKVAKRGQDVALRCDPISGHVSLFWYQQALGQGPEFLTYFQNEAQLDKSGLPSDRFFAERPEGSVSTLKIQRTQQEDSAVYLCASSLMGREGEQFFGPGTRLTVL.

This clonotype has more than one count but fewer than ten. The chain couples TRBV5-1 to TRBJ2-7, with TRBD1 identical over 8 bases. Trimming cost V 0 bases and J 6 bases; bases outside gene matches: 5. CDR1 SGHRS and CDR2 YFSETQ come from the germline V gene. There are 14 residues in the CDR3. For the CDR3, the DNA is TGCGCCAGCAGCTTGGTGCAGGGGGCGACCGAGCAGTACTTC. Its translation is CASSLVQGATEQYF.

The chain employs TRBV4-3 and TRBJ1-4; D is unresolved. Trimming removed 0 bases from V and 7 bases from J, with 12 bases in between. The CDR3 runs 15 residues. Germline V gives CDR1 LGHNA, CDR2 YSLEER. CDR3: CASSQDLGSGEKLFF. CDR3 nucleotides: TGCGCCAGCAGCCAAGATCTGGGGAGCGGTGAAAAACTGTTTTTT.

For the CDR3, the DNA is TGCAGTGCTACCGGGATGACTAGCGGGAAAATCGATGAGCAGTTCTTC. It translates to CSATGMTSGKIDEQFF. V and J are TRBV20-1 and TRBJ2-1, with 11 bases aligning to TRBD2. The CDR3 consists of 16 residues. Unmatched junction bases numbered 13, after V lost 4 bases and J lost 8 bases. Germline loops: CDR1 DFQATT, CDR2 SNEGSKA (reference sequence).

The rearrangement uses TRBV5-1 and TRBJ2-1, with D perhaps TRBD1 or TRBD2 (5 bases each). The germline V gene encodes CDR1 SGHRS and CDR2 YFSETQ. The CDR3 extends over 17 amino acids. The V and J ends lost 6 bases and 0 bases respectively, with 19 bases between them. This CDR3 is CASKSGGALSSYNEQFF. CDR3 nucleotide sequence: TGCGCCAGCAAAAGTGGGGGAGCCCTCAGCTCCTACAATGAGCAGTTCTTC. The full variable domain, completed using reference TRBV5-1 and TRBJ2-1, is KAGVTQTPRYLIKTRGQQVTLSCSPISGHRSVSWYQQTPGQGLQFLFEYFSETQRNKGNFPGRFSGRQFSNSRSEMNVSTLELGDSALYLCASKSGGALSSYNEQFFGPGTRLTVL.

The gene calls are TRBV2 and TRBJ2-1; D may be TRBD1 or TRBD2 (5 bases each). There are 16 residues in the CDR3. CDR1 is SNHLY and CDR2 is FYNNEI in the germline V gene. Trimming took 6 bases from V and 6 from J, leaving 21 bases between them. CDR3 amino acids: CASSLVARDPLNEQFF. The DNA of the CDR3 is TGTGCCAGCAGCTTAGTGGCCAGGGACCCTCTCAATGAGCAGTTCTTC.

J is TRBJ1-2 and V is TRBV6-2 or TRBV6-3; D perhaps matches TRBD1 (5 bases). CDR1 and CDR2 from the germline V gene are MNHEY and SVGEGT. The V end was cut by 7 bases, the J end by 4 bases, with 13 bases between. This CDR3 contains 13 residues. The CDR3 region has the DNA TGTGCCAGCACTCCGACAGCCGTCTATGGCTACACCTTC. Protein sequence: CASTPTAVYGYTF.

Notes on this clonotype: A single base separates this from a much larger clone, so it may be a read error. This rearrangement joins TRBV20-1 to TRBJ2-1; 10 bases map to TRBD2. The CDR3 length is 15 residues. The germline V gene encodes CDR1 DFQATT and CDR2 SNEGSKA (reference sequence). In DNA form, the CDR3 reads TGCAGTGCTATGGTTAGCGGGGGGCTCTACAATGAGCAGTTATTC. Translating it yields CSAMVSGGLYNEQLF.

This clonotype was seen more than once but under ten times. The V gene is TRBV20-1, the J gene TRBJ2-7, with D tentatively TRBD1 (6 bases). This CDR3 spans 13 amino acids. V was cut by 2 bases and J by 7 bases, with 15 bases left in between. Germline assignment: CDR1 DFQATT and CDR2 SNEGSKA (reference sequence). The CDR3 DNA follows: TGCAGTGCTAGATATACAGGGCTTGGTGAGCAGTACTTC. Amino acids: CSARYTGLGEQYF.

There are a few counts of this clonotype. The chain has TRBV5-1 and TRBJ2-3, with D uncertain. CDR3 length: 14 residues. Germline assignment: CDR1 SGHRS and CDR2 YFSETQ. The V gene lost 0 bases and the J gene lost 3 bases, with 8 bases spanning the gap. Written as DNA, the CDR3 is TGCGCCAGCAGCTTGGGCCATCAGACAGATACGCAGTATTTT. Protein sequence: CASSLGHQTDTQYF.

The rearrangement links TRBV7-8 to TRBJ2-1; a possible D gene is TRBD1 (6 bases). Germline CDR1 SGHVS, CDR2 FQNEAQ. Trimming shortened V by 1 base and J by 7 bases, and 14 bases separated the two germline ends. CDR3 size: 15 residues. This chain's CDR3 is CASSLGGTTGNEQFF. CDR3 DNA: TGTGCCAGCAGCTTAGGGGGGACCACAGGGAATGAGCAGTTCTTC.

The V call is TRBV7-9, the J call TRBJ2-1; 11 bases line up with TRBD2. Germline assignment: CDR1 SEHNR and CDR2 FQNEAQ (reference sequence). The CDR3 length is 17 residues. The J segment lost 5 bases and the V segment lost 5 bases, leaving 11 bases of the junction unmatched. The CDR3 protein is CASSDHLLAGEDNEQFF. Here the CDR3 DNA reads TGTGCCAGCAGCGACCACTTACTAGCGGGAGAAGACAATGAGCAGTTCTTC.

This clonotype was observed a handful of times. V and J are TRBV20-1 and TRBJ1-4; unclear D gene. V dropped 6 bases and J dropped 0 bases, with 11 bases sitting between them. Germline V gene data show CDR1 as DFQATT and CDR2 as SNEGSKA (reference sequence). The CDR3 runs to 14 residues. This CDR3 is CSALEATTNEKLFF. The CDR3 bases are TGCAGTGCGTTGGAGGCTACAACTAATGAAAAACTGTTTTTT.

This clonotype was found a few times. This chain uses TRBV6-2 or TRBV6-3 with TRBJ2-5; TRBD1 aligns across 9 bases. The CDR3 totals 15 residues. V was clipped by 6 bases and J by 1 base; unmatched bases: 6. Germline values: CDR1 MNHEY, CDR2 SVGEGT. CDR3 region: CASSPGQGTQETQYF. For the CDR3, the DNA is TGTGCCAGCAGCCCCGGACAGGGGACCCAAGAGACCCAGTACTTC.

This clonotype was observed many times. The rearrangement uses TRBV2 and TRBJ2-3; D possibly corresponds to TRBD2 (6 bases). The CDR3 covers 12 residues. The ends were cut back, 4 bases at V and 4 bases at J, with 6 bases in the middle. Looked up from germline, CDR1 is SNHLY and CDR2 is FYNNEI. The CDR3, as DNA: TGTGCCAGCAGTGGACTAGCAGATACGCAGTATTTT. Residues: CASSGLADTQYF.

At least ten counts were recorded for this clonotype. The chain recombines TRBV11-2 with TRBJ2-5; D might be TRBD1 (5 bases). Germline V gene data show CDR1 as SGHAT and CDR2 as FQNNGV. The CDR3 is made up of 16 amino acids. Trimming removed 2 bases at V and 4 bases at J, with 17 bases between. CDR3 nucleotides: TGTGCCAGCAGCTTAATACCCACAGGCTCGGGAGAGACCCAGTACTTC. The encoded protein is CASSLIPTGSGETQYF.

Turning to this clonotype: This may be a read error, as it is one base from a much larger clone. The genes are TRBV20-1 and TRBJ2-5; D might be TRBD2 (5 bases). Trimming took off 6 bases at V and 7 bases at J, with 18 bases between the two ends. Germline V gene sequence: CDR1 DFQATT, CDR2 SNEGSKA (reference sequence). The CDR3 runs 13 residues. CDR3 DNA: TGCAGTGCAACGTCCGGGGTTGGGTCGACCCAGTACTTC. This codes for CSATSGVGSTQYF.

In this sample, this clonotype turned up a few times. The chain joins TRBV6-1 to TRBJ1-2, with 7 bases lining up with TRBD1. Germline-derived CDR1 and CDR2 are MNHNS and SASEGT. The CDR3 sequence is 14 residues long. V was clipped by 5 bases and J by 5 bases; unmatched bases: 8. The CDR3 protein is CASSQDRSGYGYTF. The CDR3 bases are TGTGCCAGCAGTCAGGACAGGTCTGGATATGGCTACACCTTC.

The J gene is TRBJ2-1, the V gene TRBV4-1, with D possibly TRBD1 on 6 matching bases. The germline gives CDR1 MGHRA, CDR2 YSYEKL. The CDR3 covers 14 residues. Trimming removed 3 bases at V and 5 bases at J, with 11 bases between. The DNA for the CDR3 is TGCGCCAGCAGCCAGGGACATCGCAACAATGAGCAGTTCTTC. This encodes CASSQGHRNNEQFF.